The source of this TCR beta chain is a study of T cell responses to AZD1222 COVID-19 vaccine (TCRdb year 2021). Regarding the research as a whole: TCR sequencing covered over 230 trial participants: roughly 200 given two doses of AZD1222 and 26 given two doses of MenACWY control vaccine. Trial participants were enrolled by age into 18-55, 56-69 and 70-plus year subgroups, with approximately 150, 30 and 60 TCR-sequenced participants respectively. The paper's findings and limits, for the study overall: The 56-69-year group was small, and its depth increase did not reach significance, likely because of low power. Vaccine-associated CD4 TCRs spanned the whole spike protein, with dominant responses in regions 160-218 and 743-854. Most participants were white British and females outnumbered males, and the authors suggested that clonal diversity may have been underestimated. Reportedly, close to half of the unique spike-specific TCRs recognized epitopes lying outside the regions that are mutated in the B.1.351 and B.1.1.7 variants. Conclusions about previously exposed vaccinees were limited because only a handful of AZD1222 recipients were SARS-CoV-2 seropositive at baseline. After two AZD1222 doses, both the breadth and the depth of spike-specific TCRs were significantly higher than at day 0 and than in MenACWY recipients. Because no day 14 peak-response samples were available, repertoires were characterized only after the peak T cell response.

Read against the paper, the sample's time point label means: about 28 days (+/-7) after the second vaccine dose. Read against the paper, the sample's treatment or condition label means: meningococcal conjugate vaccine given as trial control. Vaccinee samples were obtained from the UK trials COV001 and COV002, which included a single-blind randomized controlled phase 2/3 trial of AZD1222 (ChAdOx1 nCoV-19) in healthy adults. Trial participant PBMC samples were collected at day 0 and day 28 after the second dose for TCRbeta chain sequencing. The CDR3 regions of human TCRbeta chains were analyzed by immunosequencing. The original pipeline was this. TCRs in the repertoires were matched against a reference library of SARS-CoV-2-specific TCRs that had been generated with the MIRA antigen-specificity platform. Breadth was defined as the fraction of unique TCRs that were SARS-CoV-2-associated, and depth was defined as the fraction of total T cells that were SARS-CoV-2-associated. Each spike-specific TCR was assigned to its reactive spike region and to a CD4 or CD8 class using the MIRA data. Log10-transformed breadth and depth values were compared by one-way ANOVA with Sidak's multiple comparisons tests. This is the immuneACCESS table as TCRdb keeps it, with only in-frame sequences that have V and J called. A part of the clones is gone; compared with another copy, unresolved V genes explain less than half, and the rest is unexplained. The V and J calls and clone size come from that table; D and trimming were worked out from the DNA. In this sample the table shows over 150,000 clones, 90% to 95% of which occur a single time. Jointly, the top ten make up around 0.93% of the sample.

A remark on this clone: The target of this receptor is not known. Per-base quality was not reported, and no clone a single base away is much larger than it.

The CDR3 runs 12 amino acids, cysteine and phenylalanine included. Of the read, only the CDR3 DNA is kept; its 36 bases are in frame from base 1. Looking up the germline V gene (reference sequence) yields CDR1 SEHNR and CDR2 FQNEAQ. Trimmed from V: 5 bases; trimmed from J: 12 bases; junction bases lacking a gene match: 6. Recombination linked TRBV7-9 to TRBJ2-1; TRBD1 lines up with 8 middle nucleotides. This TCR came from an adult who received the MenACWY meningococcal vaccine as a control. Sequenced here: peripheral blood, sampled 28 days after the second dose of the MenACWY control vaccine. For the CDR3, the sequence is CASSLDDRGQFF. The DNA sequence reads TGTGCCAGCAGCCTAGACGACAGGGGGCAGTTCTTC. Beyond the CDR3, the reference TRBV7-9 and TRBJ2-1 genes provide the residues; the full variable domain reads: DTGVSQNPRHKITKRGQNVTFRCDPISEHNRLYWYRQTLGQGPEFLTYFQNEAQLEKSRLLSDRFSAERPKGSFSTLEIQRTEQGDSAMYLCASSLDDRGQFFGPGTRLTVL.